The clone carrying this T cell receptor beta chain was found many times. J lost 3 bases, V lost 4 bases, and 9 bases had no gene match. CDR1 MNHNS and CDR2 SASEGT come from the germline V gene. This CDR3 is 17 amino acids long. This record comes from a study of human T cells and chemical hapten exposure. Study-level information: Investigators sensitized about 2 cm by about 2 cm of upper inner arm skin with 2% DPC. TCR yields differed between samples (mainly from small differences in pooled library volume). Across the whole study, which lasted around 25 weeks, patients were given diphenylcyclopropenone on the scalp once a week.

Time point here: patch test 2, 6 weeks after DPC sensitization. Treatment denoted: therapeutic diphenylcyclopropenone sensitization with weekly scalp DPC. Blood sampling occurred before each patch-test application. TCRdb analysed the RACE reads with MiXCR anew, one entry per CDR3 protein. In the table there are approximately 80,000 distinct CDR3 sequences, 10% to 13% of which are singletons. The TCR comes from a woman younger than 45 with alopecia areata. Some clones in this sample may be carry-over from other donors' samples. The chain carries TRBV6-1 and TRBJ2-3, with 11 nucleotides matching TRBD1. The sample here was whole blood, taken in connection with sensitization to the hapten diphenylcyclopropenone (DPC). CDR3 DNA: TGTGCCAGCAGTGCCGGGACAGGGGGTTTTTTGACAGATACGCAGTATTTT. Protein: CASSAGTGGFLTDTQYF.